This T cell receptor (beta chain) appears in the sequencing data of a study of cytomegalovirus exposure and HLA in healthy donors. Study-wide findings and caveats: According to reports, the classifier identified cytomegalovirus status with high specificity and sensitivity.

PCR involved 60 Vbeta and 13 Jbeta primers. Profiling relied on immunoSEQ multiplex PCR, and the TCRdb table lists in-frame clones only, not all of them. The sample shows 120,000 or so clones, 70% to 80% of them seen only once. From germline, CDR1 is SGHRS and CDR2 YFSETQ. This CDR3 has 13 residues. Deletions cut 0 bases from V and 6 bases from J, with 9 bases between. On this clone: Its target is not known.

The sequenced material came from PBMCs. The chain links TRBV5-1 to TRBJ1-1; D call uncertain. This clonotype was obtained from a woman aged 45 to 65 in good health and CMV-seropositive. The CDR3 loop is CASSLAPLSEAFF. In DNA, the CDR3 is TGCGCCAGCAGCTTGGCGCCACTGTCTGAAGCTTTCTTT.